Listed here are 32 T cell receptor beta chains from one sample, sequenced in a study of blood T cell repertoires in COVID-19. Produced via immunoSEQ multiplex PCR; TCRdb's table is partial and in-frame only. In the table there are 390,000 or so clones, approximately 90% of which are singletons. Sequenced: PBMCs or T cells enriched from blood (not recorded which). The source of these receptors is a woman in her 50s who had recovered from COVID-19.

This chain uses TRBV18 with TRBJ1-1, with 9 bases fitting TRBD1. The V and J ends lost 3 bases and 5 bases, in that order; junction bases with no gene match: 4. Germline lookup yields CDR1 KGHSH and CDR2 LQKENI. The CDR3 sequence is 14 residues long. The CDR3 reads CASSPGQGVTEAFF. The DNA for the CDR3 is TGTGCCAGCTCACCGGGACAGGGAGTGACTGAAGCTTTCTTT.

This CDR3 reads CASSQTGDQPQHF. CDR3 in DNA: TGCGCCAGCAGCCAGACAGGGGATCAGCCCCAGCATTTT. J is TRBJ1-5 and V is TRBV4-1, with 8 bases lining up with TRBD1. Germline CDR1 and CDR2: MGHRA and YSYEKL. V gave up 3 bases and J gave up 5 bases; unmatched junction bases: 0. This CDR3 is built from 13 residues.

The rearrangement links TRBV9 to TRBJ2-2; D is ambiguous. The CDR3 has 14 amino acids. Deletions cut 6 bases from V and 1 base from J, with 10 bases between. CDR1 SGDLS and CDR2 YYNGEE come from the germline V gene. The CDR3 DNA is TGTGCCAGCAATGGGCAGAAGAACACCGGGGAGCTGTTTTTT. It translates to CASNGQKNTGELFF.

This clone is a singleton in its sample. The CDR3 DNA reads TGTGCCAGCAGTTCCCACTCACCCAGCGGGGGGGCCGACCCCTACGAGCAGTACTTC. Translating it yields CASSSHSPSGGADPYEQYF. The genes are TRBV6-2 or TRBV6-3 and TRBJ2-7, with 10 bases fitting TRBD2. Looked up from germline, CDR1 is MNHEY and CDR2 is SVGEGT. The CDR3 covers 19 residues. V lost 4 bases and J lost 2; bases outside the gene matches: 17.

The chain carries TRBV13 and TRBJ2-2, with TRBD2 matching over 10 bases. The CDR3 loop spans 18 amino acids. With V trimmed by 4 bases and J by 7 bases, 15 bases remained unmatched. CDR1 and CDR2 from the germline V gene are PRHDT and FYEKMQ (reference sequence). The DNA of the CDR3 is TGTGCCAGCAGCTCCCCGTGGGAGCGGGGGGGCATCGGCGGGGAGCTGTTTTTT. Its protein is CASSSPWERGGIGGELFF.

J is TRBJ1-2 and V is TRBV27; the D gene is possibly TRBD1 (5 bases). Trimming pared 3 bases from V and 8 bases from J, leaving 10 bases between. CDR3 size: 12 residues. From germline, CDR1 is MNHEY and CDR2 SMNVEV (reference sequence). Written as DNA, the CDR3 is TGTGCCAGCAGTTTTTCGGGGGTCGGCTACACCTTC. Translated, it gives CASSFSGVGYTF.

The V call is TRBV4-1, the J call TRBJ1-1; D is unclear. This CDR3 is 15 amino acids long. CDR1 MGHRA and CDR2 YSYEKL come from the germline V gene. V shed 1 base and J shed 2 bases, with 11 bases lying between them. CDR3 region: CASSQAGSFNTEAFF. The CDR3 coding sequence is TGCGCCAGCAGCCAAGCGGGTAGTTTCAACACTGAAGCTTTCTTT.

The V and J genes are TRBV19 and TRBJ2-6; TRBD2 matches 12 bases. The CDR3 is 18 amino acids. Per germline, CDR1 LNHDA and CDR2 SQIVND (reference sequence). Trimming at V came to 6 bases and at J to 3 bases, leaving 9 bases not matched to a gene. This chain's CDR3 is CASSRLAGELGGANVLTF. The CDR3 DNA is TGTGCCAGTAGCCGACTAGCGGGGGAGTTAGGTGGGGCCAACGTCCTGACTTTC. The complete variable domain, with remaining parts taken from reference TRBV19 and TRBJ2-6, reads DGGITQSPKYLFRKEGQNVTLSCEQNLNHDAMYWYRQDPGQGLRLIYYSQIVNDFQKGDIAEGYSVSREKKESFPLTVTSAQKNPTAFYLCASSRLAGELGGANVLTFGAGSRLTVL.

V and J are TRBV7-8 and TRBJ1-1; possible D gene TRBD1, 5 bases. The V end lost 4 bases, the J end lost 3 bases, and 6 bases lay between the germline ends. Germline CDR1 SGHVS, CDR2 FQNEAQ. The CDR3 has 12 amino acids. The CDR3: CASSSGYTEAFF. CDR3 DNA: TGTGCCAGCAGCTCAGGGTACACTGAAGCTTTCTTT.

V is TRBV2 and J is TRBJ2-7; 8 nucleotides match TRBD1. CDR3 length equals 14 residues. In germline, CDR1 is SNHLY, CDR2 FYNNEI. With 8 bases clipped from V and 3 bases from J, the junction kept 9 bases outside the gene matches. This CDR3 reads CASDSTGGHYEQYF. The CDR3 nucleotides read TGTGCCAGCGATTCTACAGGGGGACACTACGAGCAGTACTTC.

The chain joins TRBV2 to TRBJ1-4; possibly TRBD1 for D (5 bases). Germline CDR1 reads SNHLY; CDR2 reads FYNNEI. The CDR3 length is 11 residues. The ends were cut back, 6 bases at V and 8 bases at J, with 7 bases in the middle. The DNA of the CDR3 is TGTGCCAGCAGGGAGGGGGAAAAACTGTTTTTT. Protein: CASREGEKLFF.

The V gene is TRBV30, the J gene TRBJ1-5, with a weak D call TRBD1 (5 bases). Between the trimmed V and J ends, which lost 3 bases and 5 bases, there was a span of 11 bases. The CDR3 is made up of 13 amino acids. Germline V gives CDR1 GTSNPN, CDR2 SVGIG (reference sequence). The CDR3 reads CAWSDWGDQPQHF. The CDR3 DNA sequence: TGTGCCTGGAGCGACTGGGGGGATCAGCCCCAGCATTTT.

The J gene is TRBJ2-3, the V gene TRBV27; 10 bases agree with TRBD2. CDR1 and CDR2 from the germline V gene are MNHEY and SMNVEV (reference sequence). V was pared by 6 bases and J by 2 bases, with 11 bases of the junction left unmatched. There are 17 residues in the CDR3. The CDR3 DNA reads TGTGCCAGCAGACCCCGGACTAGCGGCCTTCTCACAGATACGCAGTATTTT. Its translation: CASRPRTSGLLTDTQYF.

The chain employs TRBV7-2 and TRBJ1-2, with 10 bases matching TRBD1. Unmatched junction bases numbered 10, after V lost 5 bases and J lost 4 bases. From germline, CDR1 is SGHTA and CDR2 FQGNSA. The CDR3 spans 16 residues. The CDR3 coding sequence is TGTGCCAGCAGCCCAGGCCGGGACAGGGGTGGCTATGGCTACACCTTC. The encoded protein is CASSPGRDRGGYGYTF.

This chain connects TRBV28 to TRBJ1-3, with TRBD1 as a possible D gene (6 bases). Per germline, CDR1 MDHEN and CDR2 SYDVKM. Trimming took off 2 bases at V and 1 base at J, with 9 bases between the two ends. The CDR3 covers 15 residues. The CDR3 sequence is CASSLTDSSGNTIYF. The CDR3, as DNA: TGTGCCAGCAGTTTAACGGACAGTTCTGGAAACACCATATATTTT.

The V call is TRBV18, the J call TRBJ2-1; 9 bases are shared with TRBD2. The germline CDR1 and CDR2 sequences are KGHSH and LQKENI. The CDR3 consists of 17 residues. V lost 0 bases, J lost 4 bases, and 7 bases stayed unmatched. The DNA for the CDR3 is TGTGCCAGCTCACCACCTTTGGCGGGGGGGTTATACAATGAGCAGTTCTTC. Translation gives CASSPPLAGGLYNEQFF.

The V gene is TRBV6-2 or TRBV6-3, the J gene TRBJ2-7, with D possibly matching TRBD1 (5 bases). Germline V gives CDR1 MNHEY, CDR2 SVGEGT. V was cut by 4 bases and J by 1 base, with 8 bases left in between. The CDR3 runs 13 residues. For the CDR3, the DNA is TGTGCCAGCAGTTGGGGCGGTTCCTACGAGCAGTACTTC. Its translation: CASSWGGSYEQYF.

V gene TRBV2 combines with J gene TRBJ2-5; D gene unclear. Germline V gives CDR1 SNHLY, CDR2 FYNNEI. Trimming left V 2 bases short and J 5 bases short, with 9 bases between. The CDR3 contains 13 residues. The CDR3 sequence: CASSEPREETQYF. The CDR3 bases are TGTGCCAGCAGTGAACCGCGTGAGGAGACCCAGTACTTC. The full variable domain, with the rest looked up from reference TRBV2 and TRBJ2-5, is EPEVTQTPSHQVTQMGQEVILRCVPISNHLYFYWYRQILGQKVEFLVSFYNNEISEKSEIFDDQFSVERPDGSNFTLKIRSTKLEDSAMYFCASSEPREETQYFGPGTRLLVL.

The J gene is TRBJ1-5, the V gene TRBV6-5; D remains ambiguous. Per the germline V gene, CDR1 is MNHEY and CDR2 is SVGAGI. This CDR3 has 15 residues. With 6 bases removed from V and 3 bases from J, the gap between germline ends came to 15 bases. The CDR3 here is CASREAGMYNQPQHF. DNA of the CDR3: TGTGCCAGCAGGGAGGCGGGGATGTACAATCAGCCCCAGCATTTT.

The chain carries TRBV28 and TRBJ1-2; maybe TRBD1 (5 bases). CDR3 size: 15 residues. Germline lookup yields CDR1 MDHEN and CDR2 SYDVKM. Trimming shortened V by 5 bases and J by 5 bases, and 18 bases separated the two germline ends. The CDR3 DNA reads TGTGCCAGCAGTCCCACCTCCAGGGTAGGATATGGCTACACCTTC. Amino acids: CASSPTSRVGYGYTF.

The CDR3 is CASGTGGHQPQHF. In DNA, the CDR3 is TGTGCCAGCGGGACAGGGGGCCATCAGCCCCAGCATTTT. The V gene is TRBV28, the J gene TRBJ1-5; TRBD1 aligns across 12 bases. V was clipped by 8 bases and J by 5 bases; unmatched bases: 1. The CDR3 length is 13 residues. The germline gives CDR1 MDHEN, CDR2 SYDVKM.

This clone was found a few times. This chain uses TRBV10-3 with TRBJ2-2; TRBD1 aligns across 9 bases. This CDR3 is 16 amino acids long. With 6 bases clipped from V and 7 bases from J, the junction kept 12 bases outside the gene matches. Per the germline V gene, CDR1 is ENHRY and CDR2 is SYGVKD. The CDR3 DNA sequence: TGTGCCATCAGCCGGTTGGTTGGACAGGGGAACGGGGAGCTGTTTTTT. Translated, it gives CAISRLVGQGNGELFF.

This chain links TRBV20-1 with TRBJ1-2; D gene uncertain. V was trimmed by 5 bases and J by 8 bases, leaving 6 bases between them. The V gene's germline CDR1 is DFQATT and CDR2 SNEGSKA (reference sequence). The CDR3 loop spans 9 amino acids. The CDR3 bases are TGCAGTGCTGGACTGGGCTACACCTTC. Translating it yields CSAGLGYTF.

This clone was detected once. The chain uses TRBV29-1 and TRBJ1-2; D not certain. The germline V and J ends were trimmed by 1 base and 5 bases, with 17 bases remaining between them. The CDR3 covers 15 residues. Per the germline V gene, CDR1 is SQVTM and CDR2 is ANQGSEA. CDR3: CSVEAGSGFPYGYTF. Here the CDR3 DNA reads TGCAGCGTTGAAGCCGGGTCCGGATTCCCTTATGGCTACACCTTC.

The rearrangement uses TRBV9 and TRBJ2-7; 8 bases line up with TRBD1. Trimming cost V 0 bases and J 4 bases; bases outside gene matches: 9. The CDR3 contains 16 residues. Germline loops: CDR1 SGDLS, CDR2 YYNGEE. CDR3 loop: CASSVGGAGGRYEQYF. The CDR3 bases are TGTGCCAGCAGCGTAGGGGGCGCAGGGGGCAGGTACGAGCAGTACTTC. Based on the CDR3 plus reference TRBV9 and TRBJ2-7, the full variable domain is DSGVTQTPKHLITATGQRVTLRCSPRSGDLSVYWYQQSLDQGLQFLIQYYNGEERAKGNILERFSAQQFPDLHSELNLSSLELGDSALYFCASSVGGAGGRYEQYFGPGTRLTVT.

The V gene is TRBV12-5, the J gene TRBJ2-4; 8 bases match TRBD2. Trimming cost V 1 base and J 1 base; bases outside gene matches: 0. The CDR3 sequence is 15 residues long. Germline V gene sequence: CDR1 LGHNT, CDR2 FRNRAP. CDR3 DNA: TGTGCTAGTGGTTTGGGCGGGGGGGCCAAAAACATTCAGTACTTC. It codes for CASGLGGGAKNIQYF.

This chain joins TRBV7-9 and TRBJ1-2, with D perhaps matching TRBD1 (6 bases). CDR3 length equals 14 residues. Germline V gene data show CDR1 as SEHNR and CDR2 as FQNEAQ (reference sequence). V was clipped by 5 bases and J by 8 bases, with 18 bases between them. The CDR3 loop reads CASSGQGIMGGYTF. The CDR3 region has the DNA TGTGCCAGCAGCGGCCAGGGGATTATGGGCGGCTACACCTTC.

This rearrangement joins TRBV7-9 to TRBJ1-1; 10 bases line up with TRBD1. Germline V lookup: CDR1 SEHNR, CDR2 FQNEAQ (reference sequence). J gave up 5 bases and V 4 bases, and 13 bases lay outside the gene matches. The CDR3 is 17 residues long. The CDR3 DNA sequence: TGTGCCAGCAGCTCACCGGGGACAGGGGAGGTAAGGACTGAAGCTTTCTTT. It encodes CASSSPGTGEVRTEAFF.

The V gene is TRBV7-2, the J gene TRBJ2-1; 12 nucleotides align to TRBD2. With 4 bases clipped from V and 5 bases from J, the junction kept 6 bases outside the gene matches. The CDR3 totals 16 residues. Germline V gene data show CDR1 as SGHTA and CDR2 as FQGNSA. CDR3: CASSSQLAGGDNEQFF. In nucleotides, the CDR3 is TGTGCCAGCAGCTCGCAACTAGCGGGGGGTGACAATGAGCAGTTCTTC.

This chain joins TRBV2 and TRBJ1-2, with D possibly TRBD1 on 6 matching bases. The germline V gene has CDR1 SNHLY and CDR2 FYNNEI. V lost 7 bases and J 9 bases, leaving 12 bases between the germline ends. The CDR3 totals 11 residues. The CDR3 here is CASIQRGSYTF. Here the CDR3 DNA reads TGTGCCAGCATCCAGAGGGGGAGCTACACCTTC.

The chain recombines TRBV30 with TRBJ1-6; TRBD1 might be the D (5 bases). CDR3 length: 13 residues. The germline V gene encodes CDR1 GTSNPN and CDR2 SVGIG (reference sequence). V was trimmed by 2 bases and J by 8 bases, leaving 10 bases between them. CDR3 nucleotides: TGTGCCTGGAGTCCTTCCAGGGATTCACCCCTCCACTTT. Amino acids: CAWSPSRDSPLHF.

The genes are TRBV19 and TRBJ1-2; tentatively, D is TRBD1 (5 bases). There are 14 residues in the CDR3. Trimming pared 2 bases from V and 6 bases from J, leaving 13 bases between. The germline CDR1 and CDR2 sequences are LNHDA and SQIVND (reference sequence). CDR3 nucleotide sequence: TGTGCCAGTAGTATATCTAGGGGCGAGAATGGCTACACCTTC. This encodes CASSISRGENGYTF. The variable domain in full, completed from reference TRBV19 and TRBJ1-2, reads DGGITQSPKYLFRKEGQNVTLSCEQNLNHDAMYWYRQDPGQGLRLIYYSQIVNDFQKGDIAEGYSVSREKKESFPLTVTSAQKNPTAFYLCASSISRGENGYTFGSGTRLTVV.